This record concerns one TCR beta chain sequence. This record comes from a study of control samples from healthy donors and cancer patients. Produced via immunoSEQ multiplex PCR; TCRdb's table is partial and in-frame only. This table has tens of thousands of clones, roughly 94% appearing once. CDR1 and CDR2 from the germline V gene are LNHDA and SQIVND (reference sequence). V was cut by 6 bases and J by 0 bases, with 5 bases left in between. CDR3 length equals 12 residues. This receptor was identified in a man aged 60 to 75 in good health. Material for sequencing was blood. V is TRBV19 and J is TRBJ1-1; D is unclear. CDR3 in DNA: TGTGCCAGTAGAAGGATGAACACTGAAGCTTTCTTT. Translation: CASRRMNTEAFF. Based on the CDR3 plus reference TRBV19 and TRBJ1-1, the full variable domain is DGGITQSPKYLFRKEGQNVTLSCEQNLNHDAMYWYRQDPGQGLRLIYYSQIVNDFQKGDIAEGYSVSREKKESFPLTVTSAQKNPTAFYLCASRRMNTEAFFGQGTRLTVV.